This T cell receptor (beta chain) appears in the sequencing data of a study of blood T cell repertoires in COVID-19. Study in general: T cells, B-cell-depleted T cells, or PBMCs provided the cDNA or gDNA that served as material.

Original data processing: Reference gene primer amplification in the assay estimated nucleated cell counts. Method: immunoSEQ multiplex PCR; TCRdb's copy keeps in-frame clones and lacks some. V and J calls and clone size come straight from that table; D and trimming were deduced from the DNA. Among tens of thousands of clones listed, 83% were seen once. Germline V gives CDR1 MGHRA, CDR2 YSYEKL. This CDR3 comprises 19 residues. After removal of 0 bases from V and 0 bases from J, the junction contained 10 bases not matched to a gene. The genes are TRBV4-1 and TRBJ2-1; 8 nucleotides align to TRBD2. The receptor's source is a human donor in a cohort sampled during active COVID-19. Sequenced material: peripheral blood. The CDR3 sequence is CASSQDNLAGGRSYNEQFF. CDR3 nucleotides: TGCGCCAGCAGCCAAGATAACTTGGCGGGGGGCCGCTCCTACAATGAGCAGTTCTTC.